This entry concerns a single TCR beta chain. Its antigen remains unidentified. The record originates from a study of memory CD4+ T cells and cytomegalovirus serostatus. Study observations and caveats: CMV serostatus prediction reached median AUC about 0.96, or 0.93 with US-trained model. CD4+ memory repertoires contained about 40% of the roughly 150 reported CMV TCRbeta sequences.

The sort gate was single viable CD3+CD4+CD8-CD45RO+ cells for memory CD4+ T cells. After thawing, CD4+ T cells were positively selected. Sequenced by immunoSEQ multiplex PCR; TCRdb stores in-frame clones only, minus some. The table lists approximately 46,000 clones, about 70% of them singletons. This clonotype was sampled from an adult in good health and CMV-seropositive. The sequenced sample was memory CD4+ T cells from blood.

The CDR3 protein is CASSLVSDSPLHF. Written as DNA, the CDR3 is TGTGCCAGCAGCTTAGTTAGCGATTCACCCCTCCACTTT. The chain is built from TRBV7-2 and TRBJ1-6; D unclear. The CDR3 covers 13 residues. Trimming left V 1 base short and J 8 bases short, with 6 bases between. Germline V lookup: CDR1 SGHTA, CDR2 FQGNSA.